The entry that follows covers one T cell receptor beta chain sequence. The CDR3 runs 10 residues. Trimming cost V 5 bases and J 15 bases; bases outside gene matches: 6. Germline V gene lookup returns CDR1 DFQATT and CDR2 SNEGSKA (reference sequence). The data are from a study of cytomegalovirus exposure and HLA in healthy donors. The PCR had 60 Vbeta and 13 Jbeta primers. Profiled with immunoSEQ multiplex PCR; TCRdb holds only in-frame clones, not every one. The sample records approximately 280,000 clones, 70% to 90% being singletons. The chain uses TRBV20-1 and TRBJ2-1; 8 positions agree with TRBD1. Sequenced input: PBMCs. The sequence was collected from a woman aged 18-29 years in good health and CMV-seronegative. As DNA, the CDR3 is TGCAGTGCTGACGGGACAGGTCTGTTCTTC. This sequence encodes CSADGTGLFF.